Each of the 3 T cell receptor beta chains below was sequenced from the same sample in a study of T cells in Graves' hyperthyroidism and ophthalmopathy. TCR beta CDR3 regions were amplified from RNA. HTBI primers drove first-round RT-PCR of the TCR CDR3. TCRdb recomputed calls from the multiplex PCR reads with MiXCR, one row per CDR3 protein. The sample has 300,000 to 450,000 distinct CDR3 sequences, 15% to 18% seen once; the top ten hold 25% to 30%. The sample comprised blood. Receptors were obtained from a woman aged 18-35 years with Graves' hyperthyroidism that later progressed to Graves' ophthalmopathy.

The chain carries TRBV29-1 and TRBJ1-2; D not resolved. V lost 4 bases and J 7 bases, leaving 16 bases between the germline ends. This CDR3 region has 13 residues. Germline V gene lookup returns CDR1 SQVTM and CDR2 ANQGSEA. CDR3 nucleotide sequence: TGCAGCGTTGGCGCCCTACGCGGGAGTGGCTACACCTTC. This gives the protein CSVGALRGSGYTF.

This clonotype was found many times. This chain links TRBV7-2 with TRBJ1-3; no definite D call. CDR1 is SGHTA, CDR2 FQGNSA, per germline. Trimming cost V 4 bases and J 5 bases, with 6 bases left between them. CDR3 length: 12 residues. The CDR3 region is CASSSTRNTIYF. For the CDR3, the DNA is TGTGCCAGCAGCTCGACAAGAAACACCATATATTTT.

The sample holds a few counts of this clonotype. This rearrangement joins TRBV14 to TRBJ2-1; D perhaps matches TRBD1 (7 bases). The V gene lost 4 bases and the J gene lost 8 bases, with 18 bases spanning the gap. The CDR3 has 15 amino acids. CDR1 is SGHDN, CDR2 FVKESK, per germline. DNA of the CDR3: TGTGCCAGCAGCCCAGGAGGGGGCGCATTGGATGAGCAGTTCTTC. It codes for CASSPGGGALDEQFF. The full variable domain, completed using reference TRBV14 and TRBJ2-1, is EAGVTQFPSHSVIEKGQTVTLRCDPISGHDNLYWYRRVMGKEIKFLLHFVKESKQDESGMPNNRFLAERTGGTYSTLKVQPAELEDSGVYFCASSPGGGALDEQFFGPGTRLTVL.